The 26 T cell receptor beta chains in this list originate from one sample, sequenced in a study of blood T cell repertoires in COVID-19 (TCRdb year 2020). Library creation used the immunoSEQ multiplex PCR assay. The clones in this table, taken by TCRdb from immuneACCESS, are in-frame only. Not every clone is retained; where verified, under half of the shortfall comes from an unresolved V gene, and the cause of the rest is unknown. This sample holds tens of thousands of clones; roughly 77% were observed only once. The ten largest clonotypes hold 20% of the sample. Sequencing input: peripheral blood. All receptors come from a human donor with active or convalescent COVID-19. The donor label of this sample is uncertain.

As DNA, the CDR3 is TGTGCCAGCAGCCAAGACACAGGGGCCGGTGAGGCTTTCTTT. Translation: CASSQDTGAGEAFF. V is TRBV3-1 (or the pseudogene TRBV3-2) and J is TRBJ1-1, with 7 bases that match TRBD1. Germline V gene sequence: CDR1 LGHDT, CDR2 YNNKEL (reference sequence). This CDR3 comprises 14 residues. J gave up 11 bases and V 0 bases, and 9 bases lay outside the gene matches.

V gene TRBV19 combines with J gene TRBJ2-1, with 12 bases identical to TRBD2. Germline V lookup: CDR1 LNHDA, CDR2 SQIVND (reference sequence). The CDR3 covers 16 residues. The V segment lost 2 bases and the J segment 7 bases; nucleotides outside the gene matches: 6. The DNA of the CDR3 is TGTGCCAGTAGTATAACTAGCGGGAGGACCCGTAATGAGCAGTTCTTC. This encodes CASSITSGRTRNEQFF.

This clone was recorded once. The chain recombines TRBV18 with TRBJ2-2, with 9 bases aligning to TRBD2. Looked up from germline, CDR1 is KGHSH and CDR2 is LQKENI. The CDR3 runs 20 residues. Trimming took 4 bases from V and 5 from J; bases not matched to a gene: 20. This CDR3 reads CASSHQRILKAGGRTGELFF. In nucleotides, the CDR3 is TGTGCCAGCTCACACCAGAGGATCTTAAAAGCGGGAGGTCGTACCGGGGAGCTGTTTTTT.

The chain is built from TRBV9 and TRBJ2-3; 14 positions agree with TRBD2. Germline loops: CDR1 SGDLS, CDR2 YYNGEE. Trimming cost V 2 bases and J 11 bases; bases outside gene matches: 10. The CDR3 is 16 residues long. The CDR3 DNA reads as TGTGCCAGCAGCGTCGGAGGGACTAGCGGGAGTAGGATGCAGTATTTT. Translating it yields CASSVGGTSGSRMQYF.

The chain joins TRBV2 to TRBJ1-4; possibly TRBD1 for D (5 bases). The CDR3 runs 14 residues. The V gene's germline CDR1 is SNHLY and CDR2 FYNNEI. Deletions cut 3 bases from V and 2 bases from J, with 7 bases between. The DNA of the CDR3 is TGTGCCAGCAGTGACAGGGCCACTAATGAAAAACTGTTTTTT. It is translated as CASSDRATNEKLFF.

The chain couples TRBV20-1 to TRBJ2-7, with D possibly matching TRBD2 (5 bases). This CDR3 spans 11 amino acids. The V gene's germline CDR1 is DFQATT and CDR2 SNEGSKA (reference sequence). The ends were cut back, 4 bases at V and 6 bases at J, with 10 bases in the middle. CDR3 in amino acids: CSAILASEQYF. The CDR3 DNA is TGCAGTGCTATATTAGCGTCCGAGCAGTACTTC.

V is TRBV5-1 and J is TRBJ2-1, with 9 bases matching TRBD2. This CDR3 is 16 amino acids long. Trimming took 0 bases from V and 8 from J; bases not matched to a gene: 9. Germline V CDR1 and CDR2: SGHRS, YFSETQ. The CDR3 coding sequence is TGCGCCAGCAGCTTGGGCGGTGCGGGAGGGGGCGATGAGCAGTTCTTC. Protein: CASSLGGAGGGDEQFF.

The chain couples TRBV30 to TRBJ2-1; D unresolved. V lost 5 bases to trimming and J lost 9 bases, with 17 bases between them. CDR3 size: 13 residues. Germline lookup yields CDR1 GTSNPN and CDR2 SVGIG (reference sequence). The CDR3 bases are TGTGCCTGGGCCCACAATCTAGAGGTTGAGCAGTTCTTC. This sequence encodes CAWAHNLEVEQFF. Complete variable domain (other parts from reference TRBV30 and TRBJ2-1): SQTIHQWPATLVQPVGSPLSLECTVEGTSNPNLYWYRQAAGRGLQLLFYSVGIGQISSEVPQNLSASRPQDRQFILSSKKLLLSDSGFYLCAWAHNLEVEQFFGPGTRLTVL.

J is TRBJ2-4 and V is TRBV18; 7 bases are a match to TRBD1. Per germline, CDR1 KGHSH and CDR2 LQKENI. V shed 5 bases and J 0 bases; nucleotides not matched to a gene: 10. This CDR3 is built from 17 residues. The CDR3 DNA reads TGTGCCAGCTCAAAGACAGGGTCCCAACTAGCCAAAAACATTCAGTACTTC. Its translation: CASSKTGSQLAKNIQYF.

The chain couples TRBV29-1 to TRBJ1-5, with TRBD1 as a possible D gene (5 bases). The length of the CDR3 is 13 residues. Germline lookup yields CDR1 SQVTM and CDR2 ANQGSEA. The germline V and J ends were trimmed by 3 bases and 5 bases, with 11 bases remaining between them. The CDR3 sequence: CSVDTGVDQPQHF. Written as DNA, the CDR3 is TGCAGCGTTGATACGGGGGTAGATCAGCCCCAGCATTTT.

The chain recombines TRBV2 with TRBJ2-7, with D possibly being TRBD2 (6 bases). The CDR3 length is 13 residues. Trimming shortened V by 6 bases and J by 12 bases, and 21 bases separated the two germline ends. CDR1 SNHLY and CDR2 FYNNEI come from the germline V gene. CDR3 in amino acids: CASSDVGTPEGYF. The CDR3 nucleotides are TGTGCCAGCAGCGACGTCGGGACTCCAGAAGGGTACTTC.

The genes are TRBV24-1 and TRBJ2-2; the match to TRBD2 covers 8 bases. V trimming: 7 bases; J trimming: 6 bases; junction bases outside the gene matches: 9. The CDR3 runs 15 residues. From germline, CDR1 is KGHDR and CDR2 SFDVKD. The CDR3 DNA follows: TGTGCCACCAGCGGGGGGGGAGAAGTGGCCGGGGAGCTGTTTTTT. It yields the protein CATSGGGEVAGELFF.

The chain joins TRBV27 to TRBJ2-7, with 8 bases that match TRBD1. The CDR3 is 14 residues long. Trimming cost V 5 bases and J 3 bases; bases outside gene matches: 6. The germline V gene has CDR1 MNHEY and CDR2 SMNVEV (reference sequence). CDR3 bases: TGTGCCAGCAGTCCCAGGGACAGGTTCTACGAGCAGTACTTC. Amino acid sequence: CASSPRDRFYEQYF.

The J gene is TRBJ2-3, the V gene TRBV6-1; a weak D match, TRBD1 (6 bases). Per the germline V gene, CDR1 is MNHNS and CDR2 is SASEGT. The V gene lost 1 base and the J gene lost 5 bases, with 10 bases spanning the gap. The length of the CDR3 is 14 residues. The CDR3, as DNA: TGTGCCAGCAGTGAAGGAGGGGGAAGAGATACGCAGTATTTT. Translating it yields CASSEGGGRDTQYF.

CDR3 bases: TGTGCCTGTATCCCGGACAGTTCTTACGAGCAGTACTTC. It encodes CACIPDSSYEQYF. The genes are TRBV30 and TRBJ2-7; D is perhaps TRBD1 (6 bases). The CDR3 spans 13 residues. The germline V gene has CDR1 GTSNPN and CDR2 SVGIG (reference sequence). V was shortened by 6 bases and J by 4 bases, with 16 bases between the two germline ends.

The genes are TRBV9 and TRBJ2-7, with D maybe TRBD2 (7 bases). CDR3 length: 17 amino acids. The germline V and J ends were trimmed by 0 bases and 6 bases, with 22 bases remaining between them. Germline assignment: CDR1 SGDLS and CDR2 YYNGEE. CDR3 bases: TGTGCCAGCAGCGTAGGAGGTCCGGGGGGCGTTGGCTCCGAGCAGTACTTC. Its translation: CASSVGGPGGVGSEQYF.

V and J are TRBV28 and TRBJ1-6; 9 bases line up with TRBD1. CDR1 and CDR2 (germline): MDHEN, SYDVKM. This CDR3 has 16 amino acids. Losses at the gene ends were 6 bases for V and 6 bases for J; bases not matched to a gene: 9. The CDR3 spells CASRLTGTGTNSPLHF. The CDR3 DNA reads as TGTGCCAGCAGGCTGACAGGGACAGGGACTAATTCACCCCTCCACTTT. Full variable domain (rest looked up from reference TRBV28 and TRBJ1-6): DVKVTQSSRYLVKRTGEKVFLECVQDMDHENMFWYRQDPGLGLRLIYFSYDVKMKEKGDIPEGYSVSREKKERFSLILESASTNQTSMYLCASRLTGTGTNSPLHFGNGTRLTVT.

This clone occurred once. The sample contains more than one DNA sequence encoding this CDR3. The chain employs TRBV13 and TRBJ1-5, with TRBD1 matching 7 bases. V trimming: 2 bases; J trimming: 4 bases; junction bases outside the gene matches: 5. This CDR3 is 15 amino acids long. The germline CDR1 and CDR2 sequences are PRHDT and FYEKMQ (reference sequence). The CDR3 DNA sequence: TGTGCCAGCAGCTTATCAGGGGACAGAAATCAGCCCCAGCATTTT. This sequence encodes CASSLSGDRNQPQHF.

The V and J genes are TRBV19 and TRBJ2-7, with TRBD1 matching 11 bases. CDR3 length: 13 amino acids. The germline V gene has CDR1 LNHDA and CDR2 SQIVND (reference sequence). With V trimmed by 4 bases and J by 11 bases, 7 bases remained unmatched. The CDR3 loop reads CASSTGTGGEEYF. CDR3 coding DNA: TGTGCCAGTAGTACCGGGACAGGGGGGGAAGAGTACTTC.

This clone showed up just a few times. In nucleotides, the CDR3 is TGCGCCAGCAGCTTAATGCCTAGCGGGGGGAACACCGGGGAGCTGTTTTTT. Translated: CASSLMPSGGNTGELFF. The V call is TRBV5-1, the J call TRBJ2-2, with 10 bases fitting TRBD2. This CDR3 has 17 amino acids. Germline CDR1 reads SGHRS; CDR2 reads YFSETQ. The J segment lost 1 base and the V segment lost 2 bases, leaving 5 bases of the junction unmatched.

V gene TRBV7-2 combines with J gene TRBJ2-7, with 7 bases fitting TRBD1. The CDR3 is made up of 14 amino acids. With 1 base clipped from V and 3 bases from J, the junction kept 3 bases outside the gene matches. The germline CDR1 and CDR2 sequences are SGHTA and FQGNSA. The DNA for the CDR3 is TGTGCCAGCAGCTTAGGGGGACAGCTCTACGAGCAGTACTTC. Residues: CASSLGGQLYEQYF.

The rearrangement links TRBV28 to TRBJ2-1, with D tentatively TRBD2 (6 bases). The V end was cut by 11 bases, the J end by 11 bases, with 16 bases between. In germline, CDR1 is MDHEN, CDR2 SYDVKM. The CDR3 length is 11 residues. The CDR3: CAGGGQGQQFF. The CDR3 DNA reads TGTGCCGGAGGAGGGCAGGGTCAGCAGTTCTTC.

The gene calls are TRBV3-1 (or the pseudogene TRBV3-2) and TRBJ1-3; 7 positions match TRBD1. The CDR3 extends over 16 amino acids. CDR1 is LGHDT, CDR2 YNNKEL, per germline (reference sequence). Unmatched junction bases numbered 15, after V lost 6 bases and J lost 7 bases. The CDR3 sequence is CASRLTRGTFWNTIYF. As DNA, the CDR3 is TGTGCCAGCAGGCTAACCAGGGGGACCTTTTGGAACACCATATATTTT.

The sample holds one count of this clone. V is TRBV19 and J is TRBJ1-1, with 8 bases matching TRBD1. In germline, CDR1 is LNHDA, CDR2 SQIVND (reference sequence). V lost 9 bases to trimming and J lost 4 bases; unmatched junction nucleotides: 7. The CDR3 totals 13 residues. The CDR3 coding sequence is TGTGCCAGCGGAAGCAGGGGGCTCACTGAAGCTTTCTTT. The encoded protein is CASGSRGLTEAFF.

The chain uses TRBV10-3 and TRBJ1-2, with TRBD1 matching 10 bases. V lost 7 bases, J lost 6 bases, and 5 bases stayed unmatched. CDR1 is ENHRY and CDR2 is SYGVKD in the germline V gene. The CDR3 length is 13 residues. The CDR3 DNA reads as TGTGCCATCAAGGGGACAGGGGCTGATGGCTACACCTTC. This translates into CAIKGTGADGYTF.

The count of this clone is one. In DNA form, the CDR3 reads TGTGCCAGTAGTATCCGGGACACTCGTTTAGGGGAGCAGTACTTC. Translation gives CASSIRDTRLGEQYF. This chain uses TRBV19 with TRBJ2-7; D perhaps matches TRBD1 (6 bases). Per the germline V gene, CDR1 is LNHDA and CDR2 is SQIVND (reference sequence). The CDR3 is 15 residues long. V was pared by 3 bases and J by 7 bases, with 19 bases between. The variable domain in full, completed from reference TRBV19 and TRBJ2-7, reads DGGITQSPKYLFRKEGQNVTLSCEQNLNHDAMYWYRQDPGQGLRLIYYSQIVNDFQKGDIAEGYSVSREKKESFPLTVTSAQKNPTAFYLCASSIRDTRLGEQYFGPGTRLTVT.